The clone carrying this TCR beta chain is medium-sized (0.01 to 0.1%) in the sample. Its antigen remains unknown. These data originate in a study of metastatic and nonmetastatic thyroid tumors. Overall study context: Both malignant and benign thyroid patients supplied peripheral blood and tumor or nodule tissue samples, across which the repertoires of these patients were then compared. Regarding the study as a whole: TCR beta diversity was reportedly significantly higher in malignant thyroid tumors than benign nodules, in blood and tumor.

No treatment had been given to any patient before thyroid surgery. Original data processing: Clinicopathological groups supplied CDR3 differences that were used to build a distant-metastasis classifier for papillary thyroid cancer. TCRdb re-analyzed the PCR reads using MiXCR. TCRdb assigned the V and J calls; the authors' analysis was not used. This table holds about 36,000 clones, less than 25% found once. V shed 6 bases and J shed 2 bases, with 17 bases lying between them. The CDR3 has 15 residues. Germline assignment: CDR1 MNHEY and CDR2 SVGEGT. The receptor was derived from a female donor with papillary thyroid cancer or a benign thyroid nodule (not recorded which). Some clones in this sample may be carry-over from other donors' samples. The sample taken for sequencing was blood. The chain combines TRBV6-2 or TRBV6-3 with TRBJ2-7; D might be TRBD1 (6 bases). The CDR3 DNA sequence: TGTGCCAGCAGGTATCCCTTACAGGGAGCCTACGAGCAGTACTTC. Translating gives CASRYPLQGAYEQYF.